What follows are 5 T cell receptor beta chains derived from one specimen sequenced in a study of cytomegalovirus exposure and HLA in healthy donors. The PCR made use of 60 Vbeta and 13 Jbeta primers. Some clones are missing from TCRdb's copy, which holds only in-frame ones; the method was immunoSEQ multiplex PCR. In the table there are some 120,000 clones, about 68% of which are singletons. The specimen was PBMCs. Source of these receptors: a woman in her forties in good health and CMV-seropositive.

A word on this clone: Compared with germline, one end of the junction differs, possibly owing to a read error. In nucleotides, the CDR3 is TGTGCCAGCAGTTACCTGGGGGCAAGATCCTCCGAGCAGTACTTC. Its translation is CASSYLGARSSEQYF. The V call is TRBV6-5, the J call TRBJ2-7; possible D gene TRBD1, 6 bases. Germline V gene sequence: CDR1 MNHEY, CDR2 SVGAGI. This CDR3 spans 15 amino acids.

The rearrangement links TRBV25-1 to TRBJ1-6; possible D gene TRBD1, 6 bases. The length of the CDR3 is 14 residues. CDR1 is MGHDK and CDR2 is SYGVNS in the germline V gene. V lost 4 bases, J lost 8 bases, and 12 bases lay in between. This chain's CDR3 is CASSGQGNDSPLHF. In nucleotides, the CDR3 is TGTGCCAGCAGTGGGCAGGGGAACGATTCACCCCTCCACTTT.

V usage is TRBV4-3 and J usage is TRBJ2-3, with D possibly being TRBD2 (6 bases). The germline V gene encodes CDR1 LGHNA and CDR2 YSLEER. V lost 0 bases, J lost 12 bases, and 16 bases lay in between. CDR3 length: 14 amino acids. The CDR3 bases are TGCGCCAGCAGCCAAGAGTGGGAGGCCGTTCAACAGTATTTT. This encodes CASSQEWEAVQQYF.

This chain joins TRBV9 and TRBJ2-6; no firm D call. CDR1 SGDLS and CDR2 YYNGEE come from the germline V gene. The CDR3 consists of 16 residues. V was trimmed by 0 bases and J by 0 bases, leaving 7 bases between them. The CDR3 spells CASSVGRNSGANVLTF. Written as DNA, the CDR3 is TGTGCCAGCAGCGTAGGTCGTAACTCTGGGGCCAACGTCCTGACTTTC.

The chain joins TRBV5-6 to TRBJ2-5; D gene ambiguous. From germline, CDR1 is SGHDT and CDR2 YYEEEE. V was pared by 4 bases and J by 6 bases, with 10 bases between. The CDR3 runs to 12 residues. CDR3 amino acids: CASSLRTKTQYF. The CDR3 DNA reads TGTGCCAGCAGCCTCAGAACTAAGACCCAGTACTTC.